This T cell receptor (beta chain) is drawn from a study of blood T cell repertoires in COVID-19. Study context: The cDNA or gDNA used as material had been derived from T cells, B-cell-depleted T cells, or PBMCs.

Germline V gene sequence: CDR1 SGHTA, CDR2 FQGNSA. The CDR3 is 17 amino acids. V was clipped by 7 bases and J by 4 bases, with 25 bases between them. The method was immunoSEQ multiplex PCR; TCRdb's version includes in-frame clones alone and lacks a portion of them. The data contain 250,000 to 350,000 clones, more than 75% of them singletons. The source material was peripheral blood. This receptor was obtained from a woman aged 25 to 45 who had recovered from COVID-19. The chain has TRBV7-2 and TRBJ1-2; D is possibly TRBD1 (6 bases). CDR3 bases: TGTGCCAGCACCAATGACCGGACAGTCATATTTGGCTATGGCTACACCTTC. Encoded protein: CASTNDRTVIFGYGYTF.